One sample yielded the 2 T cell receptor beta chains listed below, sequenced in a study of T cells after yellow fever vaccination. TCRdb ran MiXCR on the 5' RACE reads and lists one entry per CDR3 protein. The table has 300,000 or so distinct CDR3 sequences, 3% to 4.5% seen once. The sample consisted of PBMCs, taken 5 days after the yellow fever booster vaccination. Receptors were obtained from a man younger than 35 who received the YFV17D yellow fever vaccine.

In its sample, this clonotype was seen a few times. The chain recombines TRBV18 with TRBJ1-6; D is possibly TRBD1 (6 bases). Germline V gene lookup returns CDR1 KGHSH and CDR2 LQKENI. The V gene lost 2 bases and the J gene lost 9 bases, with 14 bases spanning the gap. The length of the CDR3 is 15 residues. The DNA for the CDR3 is TGTGCCAGCTCACCAGCCGGGGGCGAAGTTTCACCCCTCCACTTT. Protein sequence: CASSPAGGEVSPLHF.

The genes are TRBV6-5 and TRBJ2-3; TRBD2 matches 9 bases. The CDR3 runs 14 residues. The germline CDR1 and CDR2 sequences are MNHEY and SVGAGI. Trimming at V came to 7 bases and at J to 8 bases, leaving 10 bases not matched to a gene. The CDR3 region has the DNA TGTGCCAGCACCAACAGGGGCGGGGGGGGTACGCAGTATTTT. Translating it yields CASTNRGGGGTQYF.